A selection of T cell receptor beta chains follows, all from one sample in a study of blood T cell repertoires in COVID-19. Assay: immunoSEQ multiplex PCR; the TCRdb copy retains only in-frame clones and omits some. Of more than 85,000 clones listed, under 80% were seen once; the top ten hold 15% to 20%. Sequencing used peripheral blood. These receptors originate from a woman aged 70-85 years with acute or convalescent COVID-19. CDR3s include the opening cysteine and the closing phenylalanine or tryptophan. Fields, in order: J gene, clone size, V gene, D gene, CDR3 DNA, CDR3 protein. A D gene is named only where the DNA matches it firmly. Not every row has a clone size; where given, it reads once, few, many or a size class.

j_call: TRBJ2-2; clone_size: medium-sized; v_call: TRBV4-1; d_call: TRBD1; cdr3_nt: TGCGCCAGCAGCCCCCGCCAGGGGGCGGGCGGGGAGCTGTTTTTT; cdr3_aa: CASSPRQGAGGELFF
j_call: TRBJ2-5; clone_size: few; v_call: TRBV10-2; d_call: TRBD2; cdr3_nt: TGCGCCAGCAGTGAGAGCCTAGCGGGGAGGGAGACCCAGTACTTC; cdr3_aa: CASSESLAGRETQYF
j_call: TRBJ2-7; clone_size: .; v_call: TRBV19; d_call: .; cdr3_nt: TGTGCCAGTAGTATAGCTGGCAGCTCCTACGAGCAGTACTTC; cdr3_aa: CASSIAGSSYEQYF
j_call: TRBJ1-2; clone_size: .; v_call: TRBV5-1; d_call: .; cdr3_nt: TGCGCCAGCCCGGACGGATCGGGGGGCTACACCTTC; cdr3_aa: CASPDGSGGYTF
j_call: TRBJ2-1; clone_size: .; v_call: TRBV18; d_call: .; cdr3_nt: TGTGCCAGCTCACCAGTACAGGGAAGTACCAATGAGCAGTTCTTC; cdr3_aa: CASSPVQGSTNEQFF
j_call: TRBJ2-2; clone_size: .; v_call: TRBV9; d_call: .; cdr3_nt: TGTGCCAGCAGCGTATCTTCCAGGGCGGTCGGGGAGCTGTTTTTT; cdr3_aa: CASSVSSRAVGELFF
j_call: TRBJ2-3; clone_size: once; v_call: TRBV11-2; d_call: .; cdr3_nt: TGTGCCAGCAGACAGGCGACAGATACGCAGTATTTT; cdr3_aa: CASRQATDTQYF
j_call: TRBJ1-2; clone_size: .; v_call: TRBV9; d_call: .; cdr3_nt: TGTGCCAGCAGCGTCGGGGGGGACTATGGCTACACCTTC; cdr3_aa: CASSVGGDYGYTF
j_call: TRBJ1-5; clone_size: few; v_call: TRBV3-1/TRBV3-2; d_call: .; cdr3_nt: TGTGCCAGCAGCCAAGATCGGGGGAGGCCCCAGCATTTT; cdr3_aa: CASSQDRGRPQHF
j_call: TRBJ2-5; clone_size: .; v_call: TRBV28; d_call: TRBD2; cdr3_nt: TGTGCCAGCAGTTTACGGCGGGGGGTCCAAGAGACCCAGTACTTC; cdr3_aa: CASSLRRGVQETQYF
j_call: TRBJ1-5; clone_size: once; v_call: TRBV30; d_call: TRBD1; cdr3_nt: TGTGCCTGGAGCGCCCGAGTGGGGACAGAATATCAGCCCCAGCATTTT; cdr3_aa: CAWSARVGTEYQPQHF
j_call: TRBJ2-2; clone_size: .; v_call: TRBV19; d_call: .; cdr3_nt: TGTGCCACGGAGCTAACCGGGGAGCTGTTTTTT; cdr3_aa: CATELTGELFF
j_call: TRBJ1-2; clone_size: .; v_call: TRBV18; d_call: TRBD1; cdr3_nt: TGTGCCAGCTCTCTTCCCGGGACAGGGAGCCTTCTAGACTATGGCTACACCTTC; cdr3_aa: CASSLPGTGSLLDYGYTF
j_call: TRBJ2-7; clone_size: .; v_call: TRBV5-1; d_call: .; cdr3_nt: TGCGCCAGCAGCTTAGCGTCAAACTACGAGCAGTACTTC; cdr3_aa: CASSLASNYEQYF
j_call: TRBJ2-7; clone_size: .; v_call: TRBV6-2/TRBV6-3; d_call: TRBD1; cdr3_nt: TGTGCCAGCAGTTATCGGACAGGGCCGGACGAGCAGTACTTC; cdr3_aa: CASSYRTGPDEQYF
j_call: TRBJ2-1; clone_size: .; v_call: TRBV6-5; d_call: TRBD2; cdr3_nt: TGTGCCAGCAGTCCGGGGACTAGGAGCCCGTTGCTGTTCTTC; cdr3_aa: CASSPGTRSPLLFF
j_call: TRBJ1-1; clone_size: .; v_call: TRBV27; d_call: .; cdr3_nt: TGTGCCAGCAGTTCCGCGGGAGGGAACACTGAAGCTTTCTTT; cdr3_aa: CASSSAGGNTEAFF
j_call: TRBJ2-5; clone_size: .; v_call: TRBV5-1; d_call: .; cdr3_nt: TGCGCCAGCAGCTTGGCCGGGGAGACCCAGTACTTC; cdr3_aa: CASSLAGETQYF
j_call: TRBJ2-7; clone_size: .; v_call: TRBV27; d_call: TRBD1; cdr3_nt: TGTGCCAGCAGCGATCACACCCAGACAGGGCTCCACGAGCAGTACTTC; cdr3_aa: CASSDHTQTGLHEQYF
j_call: TRBJ1-2; clone_size: many; v_call: TRBV28; d_call: TRBD1; cdr3_nt: TGTGCCAGCACTATTTGGGGAGACAGGGACTATGGCTACACCTTC; cdr3_aa: CASTIWGDRDYGYTF
j_call: TRBJ1-6; clone_size: .; v_call: TRBV12-3/TRBV12-4; d_call: .; cdr3_nt: TGTGCCAGCAGTTTAAAGGGGTACGCACCCCTCCACTTT; cdr3_aa: CASSLKGYAPLHF
j_call: TRBJ2-1; clone_size: .; v_call: TRBV25-1; d_call: .; cdr3_nt: TGTGCCAGCAGTGATCCGGGGGGCGGACGCTACTACAATGAGCAGTTCTTC; cdr3_aa: CASSDPGGGRYYNEQFF
j_call: TRBJ1-1; clone_size: .; v_call: TRBV10-3; d_call: .; cdr3_nt: TGTGCCATCAGTGGCGGGGTCGGAGCCACTGAAGCTTTCTTT; cdr3_aa: CAISGGVGATEAFF
j_call: TRBJ2-2; clone_size: .; v_call: TRBV9; d_call: .; cdr3_nt: TGTGCCAGCAGCGTAGGTGGGGCGTATACCGGGGAGCTGTTTTTT; cdr3_aa: CASSVGGAYTGELFF
j_call: TRBJ1-3; clone_size: .; v_call: TRBV5-1; d_call: .; cdr3_nt: TGCGCCAGCAGCACCCAGGGTAGCTCTGGAAACACCATATATTTT; cdr3_aa: CASSTQGSSGNTIYF